The next 12 T cell receptor beta chains were all read from a single sample in a study of response to subunit inactivated influenza vaccine. TCRdb itself ran the RT-PCR reads through MiXCR, one entry per CDR3 protein. The data show about 540,000 distinct CDR3 sequences, with around 15% seen just once and approximately 10% held by the top ten. This specimen was PBMCs from blood, taken 11 to 12 days after vaccination. Receptor source: a man in his fifties or sixties who received an inactivated influenza vaccine.

This clonotype turned up a few times. The chain recombines TRBV2 with TRBJ2-6; 7 nucleotides align to TRBD1. The V gene end was trimmed by 7 bases and the J gene end by 2 bases; junction bases not matched to a gene: 5. Germline V gene sequence: CDR1 SNHLY, CDR2 FYNNEI. CDR3 size: 15 residues. The CDR3, as DNA: TGTGCCAGCACCCCAGGACAGGCTGGGGCCAACGTCCTGACTTTC. Translation gives CASTPGQAGANVLTF.

The genes are TRBV11-1 and TRBJ2-3, with 8 bases identical to TRBD1. V lost 4 bases, J lost 1 base, and 16 bases stayed unmatched. From germline, CDR1 is SGHAT and CDR2 FQDESV (reference sequence). This CDR3 comprises 19 residues. The CDR3 region is CASSSQTGTGPFGTDTQYF. The CDR3 DNA sequence: TGTGCCAGCAGCTCCCAAACCGGGACAGGTCCTTTTGGCACAGATACGCAGTATTTT.

The chain uses TRBV12-5 and TRBJ2-2, with D possibly being TRBD1 or TRBD2 (5 bases each). Trimming stripped 0 bases from V and 5 bases from J, with 16 bases between. The CDR3 contains 17 residues. CDR1 and CDR2 from the germline V gene are LGHNT and FRNRAP. CDR3 region: CASGLVRGGRTTGELFF. CDR3 in DNA: TGTGCTAGTGGTTTGGTACGGGGCGGGCGAACTACCGGGGAGCTGTTTTTT.

V usage is TRBV5-1 and J usage is TRBJ1-2, with D maybe TRBD1 (5 bases). Germline V gene data show CDR1 as SGHRS and CDR2 as YFSETQ. The CDR3 totals 15 residues. The V and J ends lost 0 bases and 7 bases respectively, with 16 bases between them. Written as DNA, the CDR3 is TGCGCCAGCAGCTTGGCTAGGGGACCTAAGCCTGGCTACACCTTC. Translation: CASSLARGPKPGYTF.

This clonotype was detected ten times or more. The rearrangement joins TRBV6-1 to TRBJ2-2; D tentatively reads TRBD1 or TRBD2 (7 bases each). The CDR3 is made up of 16 amino acids. V lost 5 bases, J lost 6 bases, and 19 bases lay in between. Germline V CDR1 and CDR2: MNHNS, SASEGT. Here the CDR3 DNA reads TGTGCCAGCAGTACCATGGGGAGGGGGCTGCCCGGGGAGCTGTTTTTT. Translated, it gives CASSTMGRGLPGELFF.

The chain recombines TRBV10-3 with TRBJ2-6; D is undetermined. Trimming took off 4 bases at V and 2 bases at J, with 6 bases between the two ends. Germline V gene sequence: CDR1 ENHRY, CDR2 SYGVKD. The CDR3 sequence is 14 residues long. CDR3 loop: CAISGLAGANVLTF. The CDR3 DNA follows: TGTGCCATCAGTGGTTTGGCTGGGGCCAACGTCCTGACTTTC.

The chain is built from TRBV9 and TRBJ2-1; TRBD2 agrees at 7 bases. V lost 2 bases to trimming and J lost 3 bases; unmatched junction nucleotides: 5. The CDR3 consists of 15 residues. The germline gives CDR1 SGDLS, CDR2 YYNGEE. The CDR3 is CASSVSSGNYNEQFF. As DNA, the CDR3 is TGTGCCAGCAGCGTTTCAAGCGGGAACTACAATGAGCAGTTCTTC.

This clonotype has more than one count but fewer than ten. The chain combines TRBV7-6 with TRBJ2-1; the D is unclear. Trimming stripped 6 bases from V and 9 bases from J, with 15 bases between. Germline CDR1 and CDR2: SGHVS and FNYEAQ. The CDR3 is made up of 13 amino acids. CDR3 nucleotides: TGTGCCAGCAGTTTCCGCCTGAATCGTGAGCAGTTCTTC. It yields the protein CASSFRLNREQFF.

The J gene is TRBJ1-4, the V gene TRBV12-3 or TRBV12-4; D is undetermined. V shed 2 bases and J shed 5 bases, with 15 bases lying between them. This CDR3 spans 16 amino acids. The CDR3 DNA sequence: TGTGCCAGCAGTTTACGGTTTCTCGTTACAAATGAAAAACTGTTTTTT. Protein product: CASSLRFLVTNEKLFF.

This clonotype was seen only a few times. This chain links TRBV28 with TRBJ2-7; D not resolved. The CDR3 totals 15 residues. From germline, CDR1 is MDHEN and CDR2 SYDVKM. With 6 bases removed from V and 3 bases from J, the gap between germline ends came to 18 bases. CDR3 in amino acids: CASRRQQGSLYEQYF. The CDR3 DNA reads TGTGCCAGCAGACGGCAACAAGGGTCCCTCTACGAGCAGTACTTC.

This clonotype was detected many times. V gene TRBV6-5 combines with J gene TRBJ2-2, with D perhaps given as TRBD1 or TRBD2 (5 bases each). Trimming pared 0 bases from V and 8 bases from J, leaving 10 bases between. The length of the CDR3 is 14 residues. From germline, CDR1 is MNHEY and CDR2 SVGAGI. The CDR3, as DNA: TGTGCCAGCAGTTACTCGGTGGGGGAGGGGGAGCTGTTTTTT. It codes for CASSYSVGEGELFF.

V usage is TRBV7-2 and J usage is TRBJ2-7, with D possibly matching TRBD2 (7 bases). Trimming left V 7 bases short and J 0 bases short, with 13 bases between. CDR3 length: 14 amino acids. CDR1 and CDR2 (germline): SGHTA, FQGNSA. The CDR3 DNA is TGTGCCAGCAAGGGGGGGTTAAGCTCCTACGAGCAGTACTTC. This translates into CASKGGLSSYEQYF.